Here is one TCR beta chain with its context. This entry comes from a study of blood T cell repertoires in COVID-19. The overall study: Acute-phase and convalescent COVID-19 samples originated in the United States, Italy and Spain.

The V end lost 3 bases, the J end lost 2 bases, and 7 bases lay between the germline ends. Germline V gives CDR1 KGHSH, CDR2 LQKENI. The CDR3 spans 13 residues. In the original analysis: The assay estimated nucleated cells by amplifying reference gene primers. Method: immunoSEQ multiplex PCR; TCRdb's copy keeps in-frame clones and lacks some. From that table come the V and J calls and clone size; the DNA was used to work out D and trimming. Seen here are roughly 100,000 clones, approximately 81% observed once, and the top ten hold roughly two fifths. V is TRBV18 and J is TRBJ2-5; D might be TRBD1 (5 bases). Sample: peripheral blood. The clonotype originates from an elderly man with acute or convalescent COVID-19. CDR3 region: CASSPPGQETQYF. In nucleotides, the CDR3 is TGTGCCAGCTCACCTCCAGGGCAAGAGACCCAGTACTTC.